This T cell receptor beta chain was identified in a study of blood T cell repertoires in COVID-19. V lost 4 bases, J lost 5 bases, and 17 bases lay in between. The germline CDR1 and CDR2 sequences are SGHTA and FQGNSA. There are 15 residues in the CDR3. Measured with immunoSEQ multiplex PCR; TCRdb has only the in-frame clones, and not every one. The data contain under 200,000 clones, about 81% of them singletons. This clonotype originated in a man aged 50 to 60 who had recovered from COVID-19. This sequence joins TRBV7-2 and TRBJ1-1; D possibly corresponds to TRBD1 (5 bases). The material sequenced was PBMCs or T cells enriched from blood (not recorded which). The CDR3 is CASSYQGSSNTEAFF. CDR3 coding DNA: TGTGCCAGCAGCTACCAGGGATCGTCAAATACTGAAGCTTTCTTT.